The 4 T cell receptor beta chains below were found in one sample sequenced in a study of cytotoxic CD8 clonotypes in ibrutinib-treated CLL. Sequenced by immunoSEQ multiplex PCR; TCRdb stores in-frame clones only, minus some. The data hold some 81,000 clones, with about 76% observed a single time. Here the sequenced sample was PBMCs, taken after 12 months of ibrutinib treatment. Receptor source: a human donor with chronic lymphocytic leukemia.

This clone was recorded a few times. The V and J genes are TRBV7-3 and TRBJ1-2; no reliable D call. Deletions cut 5 bases from V and 5 bases from J, with 6 bases between. The CDR3 contains 11 residues. CDR1 is SGHTA, CDR2 FQGTGA, per germline. CDR3: CASSPRYGYTF. As DNA, the CDR3 is TGTGCCAGCAGCCCGAGGTATGGCTACACCTTC.

This clone was found once. The V and J genes are TRBV19 and TRBJ2-1, with TRBD2 as a possible D gene (6 bases). This CDR3 is 12 amino acids long. Germline-derived CDR1 and CDR2 are LNHDA and SQIVND (reference sequence). V was trimmed by 10 bases and J by 9 bases, leaving 16 bases between them. The CDR3 sequence: CATSGTFGEQFF. The CDR3 region has the DNA TGTGCCACTTCCGGGACTTTTGGTGAGCAGTTCTTC.

The rearrangement uses TRBV23-1 and TRBJ2-7; D possibly corresponds to TRBD1 (5 bases). TRBV23-1 is assigned to the ORF class and has an uncertain function. Trimming took 6 bases from V and 3 from J, leaving 6 bases between them. This CDR3 has 11 amino acids. The CDR3 protein is CASRGVYEQYF. The CDR3 nucleotides read TGCGCCAGCAGAGGGGTCTACGAGCAGTACTTC.

This rearrangement joins TRBV7-8 to TRBJ1-4; possibly TRBD1 for D (5 bases). Germline V gene lookup returns CDR1 SGHVS and CDR2 FQNEAQ. V lost 5 bases to trimming and J lost 8 bases, with 21 bases between them. The CDR3 spans 16 residues. In DNA, the CDR3 is TGTGCCAGCAGCCCTCACCAACAGGCTTGGAAAGAAAAACTGTTTTTT. Translation: CASSPHQQAWKEKLFF. The entire variable domain, with the rest obtained from reference TRBV7-8 and TRBJ1-4, is as follows: GAGVSQSPRYKVAKRGQDVALRCDPISGHVSLFWYQQALGQGPEFLTYFQNEAQLDKSGLPSDRFFAERPEGSVSTLKIQRTQQEDSAVYLCASSPHQQAWKEKLFFGSGTQLSVL.